The sample holds many counts of the clone carrying this TCR beta chain. The data stem from a study of T cells after yellow fever vaccination. TCRdb recomputed calls from the 5' RACE reads with MiXCR, one row per CDR3 protein. This sample has approximately 15,000 distinct CDR3 sequences, with roughly 8% found just once. Study-level findings and limits: Abundant clonotypes (contaminants from the bulk population) could be present in FACS-sorted repertoires.

Sequenced here: PBMCs, either bulk or a sorted T-cell subset (CD4+, CD8+, memory, or dextramer-sorted; not recorded which), sampled on the day of the yellow fever booster vaccination. This receptor was taken from a man between 18 and 35 years old who received the YFV17D yellow fever vaccine.

The CDR3 is CASSSTGSYTEAFF. The DNA of the CDR3 is TGTGCCAGTAGCTCGACAGGGTCGTACACTGAAGCTTTCTTT. The V call is TRBV19, the J call TRBJ1-1; 7 nucleotides agree with TRBD1. The CDR3 runs 14 residues. J was trimmed by 3 bases and V by 6 bases; bases with no gene match: 7. The V gene's germline CDR1 is LNHDA and CDR2 SQIVND (reference sequence).